These 8 T cell receptor beta chains share one sample of origin, sequenced in a study of CD8+CD57+ T cells in acquired aplastic anemia. For CDR3 and TCR beta VDJ profiling, genomic DNA was the template used. TCRdb recomputed calls from the reads with MiXCR, one row per CDR3 protein. Found here are 300,000 or so distinct CDR3 sequences, roughly 50% of them singletons; the top ten hold 8%. Sequenced input: sorted CD4+, CD8+, or CD8+CD57+ T cells (not recorded which) from PBMCs. The receptors were gathered from a human donor with severe aplastic anemia or a healthy control (not recorded which).

The J gene is TRBJ2-7, the V gene TRBV7-8; D may match TRBD1 or TRBD2 (5 bases each). V dropped 3 bases and J dropped 5 bases, with 11 bases sitting between them. Germline CDR1 reads SGHVS; CDR2 reads FQNEAQ. The CDR3 has 13 residues. The DNA of the CDR3 is TGTGCCAGCAGCTTTTACCGGGACCACGAGCAGTACTTC. Protein: CASSFYRDHEQYF.

The chain joins TRBV29-1 to TRBJ2-7; D assignment may be TRBD1 or TRBD2 (5 bases each). In germline, CDR1 is SQVTM, CDR2 ANQGSEA. The CDR3 is 10 amino acids. V was cut by 7 bases and J by 5 bases, with 9 bases left in between. CDR3 sequence reads: CSGGTNEQYF. The CDR3, as DNA: TGCAGCGGGGGGACGAACGAGCAGTACTTC.

Remarks on this clonotype: A clone one base away is much larger, so this may be a read error. The J gene is TRBJ2-5, the V gene TRBV29-1; D gene ambiguous. Looked up from germline, CDR1 is SQVTM and CDR2 is ANQGSEA. Trimming removed 3 bases at V and 1 base at J, with 6 bases between. This CDR3 contains 12 residues. The CDR3 sequence: CSVDRPQETQYF. The CDR3 bases are TGCAGCGTTGACAGGCCCCAAGAGACCCAGTACTTC.

The chain has TRBV5-8 and TRBJ1-4; 9 nucleotides agree with TRBD1. V shed 4 bases and J 6 bases; nucleotides not matched to a gene: 4. Per the germline V gene, CDR1 is SGHTS and CDR2 is YDEGEE. The CDR3 loop spans 14 amino acids. CDR3 residues: CASSRDRAHEKLFF. CDR3 sequence (DNA): TGTGCCAGCAGCCGGGACAGGGCTCATGAAAAACTGTTTTTT.

CDR3 DNA sequence: TGTGCCAGCAGCCAAGACGAGGGACAGGGGTCATACGAGCAGTACTTC. It is translated as CASSQDEGQGSYEQYF. The rearrangement links TRBV14 to TRBJ2-7; 10 bases agree with TRBD1. J gave up 4 bases and V 0 bases, and 6 bases lay outside the gene matches. Germline values: CDR1 SGHDN, CDR2 FVKESK. This CDR3 has 16 residues.

In DNA, the CDR3 is TGTGCCAGCAGCTTAAGTCGGGGCAGCTCCTACGAGCAGTACTTC. Translated, it gives CASSLSRGSSYEQYF. The chain employs TRBV7-9 and TRBJ2-7; D may match TRBD1 or TRBD2 (5 bases each). In germline, CDR1 is SEHNR, CDR2 FQNEAQ (reference sequence). V dropped 2 bases and J dropped 0 bases, with 11 bases sitting between them. CDR3 length: 15 residues.

The rearrangement joins TRBV7-3 to TRBJ2-7; D perhaps matches TRBD1 (6 bases). This CDR3 spans 14 amino acids. V was cut by 1 base and J by 1 base, with 8 bases left in between. Germline values: CDR1 SGHTA, CDR2 FQGTGA. DNA of the CDR3: TGTGCCAGCAGCTTAAGGACAGTTTCCTACGAGCAGTACTTC. Translating gives CASSLRTVSYEQYF.

This clonotype was counted many times. CDR3 DNA sequence: TGTGCCAGTAACCCCGGTGGGGGGAAGGAGACCCAGTACTTC. It specifies CASNPGGGKETQYF. The chain carries TRBV19 and TRBJ2-5, with D perhaps matching TRBD2 (6 bases). Germline V lookup: CDR1 LNHDA, CDR2 SQIVND (reference sequence). Trimming shortened V by 7 bases and J by 5 bases, and 17 bases separated the two germline ends. The CDR3 has 14 amino acids.